The following is a TCR beta chain sequence with its context. Its target is not known. This sample was included in a study of T-cell reconstitution after alpha-beta-depleted transplantation in children. Findings and limits, study-wide: Newly made T cells mostly supplied T-cell counts and diversity one year after transplant.

The TCRbeta library incorporated unique molecular identifiers. TCRdb used MiXCR to reprocess the PCR reads, holding one entry per CDR3 protein. Among about 110,000 distinct CDR3 sequences listed, about 6.5% were seen once. Trimming removed 4 bases from V and 3 bases from J, with 12 bases in between. CDR1 is SNHLY, CDR2 FYNNEI, per germline. CDR3 length equals 14 residues. The sequence was obtained from a male patient between 2 and 15 years old who had a stem cell transplant for acute lymphoblastic leukemia, so the T cells may come from the graft donor. The source was PBMCs, mostly from graft donor cells, collected 360 days after TCRalphabeta/CD19-depleted stem cell transplant. The chain employs TRBV2 and TRBJ1-1; D not resolved. The CDR3 region has the DNA TGTGCCAGCAGTGGGGTACTGGGTCACACTGAAGCTTTCTTT. Translating gives CASSGVLGHTEAFF.